This TCR beta chain came from a study of cytomegalovirus exposure and HLA in healthy donors. Across the whole study: Unique TCRs numbering some 80 million, obtained from HLA-typed donors, made up an early data release.

With regard to this clone: Its antigen remains unidentified.

Study-wide results and caveats: Being productive about 87% or about 30% of the time was typical of most TCR beta V segments in an earlier analysis. With later analysis, a missense DCLRE1C variant became linked to TCR beta V- and J-gene trimming. Researchers catalogued over 150 TCR beta chains as cytomegalovirus-associated.

The PCR ran on 60 Vbeta and 13 Jbeta primers. TCRdb's table, derived via immunoSEQ multiplex PCR, lists solely in-frame clones and lacks some. Found here are under 200,000 clones, roughly 90% of them singletons; the top ten hold approximately 2%. The sample consisted of PBMCs. This TCR was recovered from a woman aged 18 to 35 in good health and CMV-seronegative.

In DNA form, the CDR3 reads TGTGCCAGCAGCCTTCCGGACAGGAGCTCCTACGAGCAGTACTTC. Its translation: CASSLPDRSSYEQYF. The J gene is TRBJ2-7, the V gene TRBV28; TRBD1 aligns across 7 bases. The length of the CDR3 is 15 residues. Losses at the gene ends were 6 bases for V and 0 bases for J; bases not matched to a gene: 8. Germline CDR1 and CDR2: MDHEN and SYDVKM.